This entry features one T cell receptor (beta chain) sequence. Antigen: not known. Profiled with immunoSEQ multiplex PCR; TCRdb holds only in-frame clones, not every one. The sample records millions of clones, approximately 90% being singletons. This sample was taken from a study of shared clonotypes between healthy human individuals. The study's findings and limits: Several donors showed sharing of around 5.3% of naive CD4 clonotypes.

Sequenced: naive CD4+ T cells sorted from blood. Sample subset: CD45RA+ positively selected. This TCR came from a man between 18 and 35 years old in good health.

CDR3 nucleotides: TGCGCCAGCAGCTTGTGGGGGGGTAGCACTGAAGCTTTCTTT. Translating it yields CASSLWGGSTEAFF. The chain couples TRBV5-1 to TRBJ1-1; D perhaps matches TRBD1 (5 bases). Per the germline V gene, CDR1 is SGHRS and CDR2 is YFSETQ. The CDR3 runs 14 residues. The V gene lost 1 base and the J gene lost 4 bases, with 11 bases spanning the gap.